Listed here are 2 T cell receptor beta chains from one sample, sequenced in a study of blood T cell repertoires in COVID-19. Profiling relied on immunoSEQ multiplex PCR, and the TCRdb table lists in-frame clones only, not all of them. The table shows more than 150,000 clones, with around 80% occurring only once. The sequenced sample consisted of peripheral blood. These receptors all come from a woman aged 60 to 75 with acute or convalescent COVID-19.

The chain uses TRBV7-2 and TRBJ2-5, with TRBD1 identical over 8 bases. Germline V gene data show CDR1 as SGHTA and CDR2 as FQGNSA. The CDR3 length is 15 residues. After removal of 3 bases from V and 2 bases from J, the junction contained 5 bases not matched to a gene. This CDR3 reads CASSFGTGIQETQYF. CDR3 sequence (DNA): TGTGCCAGCAGCTTCGGGACAGGAATTCAAGAGACCCAGTACTTC.

In this sample, this clone turned up once. The rearrangement links TRBV15 to TRBJ2-3; 9 bases match TRBD2. The CDR3 has 15 residues. V was pared by 1 base and J by 1 base, with 0 bases of the junction left unmatched. Germline V gene sequence: CDR1 LNHNV, CDR2 YYDKDF (reference sequence). The CDR3, as DNA: TGTGCCACCAGCAGAGCTAGCGGGGGCACAGATACGCAGTATTTT. Translated, it gives CATSRASGGTDTQYF.